This T cell receptor (beta chain) was recorded in a study of blood T cell repertoires in COVID-19. Germline V CDR1 and CDR2: MDHEN, SYDVKM. The V end was cut by 6 bases, the J end by 8 bases, with 13 bases between. The CDR3 spans 13 residues. Sequencing used immunoSEQ multiplex PCR; TCRdb keeps in-frame clones, though not all of them. The sample shows some 180,000 clones, about 78% of them seen only once. This chain links TRBV28 with TRBJ1-4; D gene ambiguous. The sequence was collected from a woman aged 45-65 years with active or convalescent COVID-19. The sample was peripheral blood. CDR3 amino acids: CASREQPGEKLFF. The CDR3 DNA reads TGTGCCAGCAGGGAACAGCCTGGGGAAAAACTGTTTTTT.